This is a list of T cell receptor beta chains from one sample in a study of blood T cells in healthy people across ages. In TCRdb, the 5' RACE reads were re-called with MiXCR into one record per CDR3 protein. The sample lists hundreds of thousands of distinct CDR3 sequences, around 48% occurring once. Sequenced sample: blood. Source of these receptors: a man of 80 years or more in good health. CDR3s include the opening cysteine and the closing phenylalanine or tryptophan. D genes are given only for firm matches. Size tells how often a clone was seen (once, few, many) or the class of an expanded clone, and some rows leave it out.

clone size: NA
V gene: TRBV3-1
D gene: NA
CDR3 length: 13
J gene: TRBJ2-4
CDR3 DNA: TGTGCCAGCAGCCATGATGGCAAAAACATTCAGTACTTC
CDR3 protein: CASSHDGKNIQYF

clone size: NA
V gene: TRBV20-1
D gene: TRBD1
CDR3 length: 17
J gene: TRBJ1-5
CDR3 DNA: TGCAGTGCTAGATGGGGGGGTACACAGGGGGGCGGAGGGCCCCAGCATTTT
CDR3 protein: CSARWGGTQGGGGPQHF

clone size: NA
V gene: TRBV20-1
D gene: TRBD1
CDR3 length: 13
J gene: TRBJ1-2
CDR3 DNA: TGCAGTGCTAGGGGACAGTTTAACTATGGCTACACCTTC
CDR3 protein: CSARGQFNYGYTF

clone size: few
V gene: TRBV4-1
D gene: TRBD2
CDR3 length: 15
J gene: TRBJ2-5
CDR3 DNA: TGCGCCAGCAGCCAAGATGGCCTAGCGGGAGAGACCCAGTACTTC
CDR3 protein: CASSQDGLAGETQYF

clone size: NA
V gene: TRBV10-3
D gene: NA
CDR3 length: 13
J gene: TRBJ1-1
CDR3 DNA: TGTGCCATCAGCTCCGGGGGTAACACTGAAGCTTTCTTT
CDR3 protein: CAISSGGNTEAFF

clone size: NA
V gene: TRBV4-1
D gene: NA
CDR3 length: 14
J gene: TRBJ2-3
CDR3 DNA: TGCGCCAGCAGCCAAGTGACCTATCAAGATACGCAGTATTTT
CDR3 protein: CASSQVTYQDTQYF

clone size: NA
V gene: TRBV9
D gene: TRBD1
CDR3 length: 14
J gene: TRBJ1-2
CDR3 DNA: TGTGCCAGCAGTCAGACAGGGGCATACAATGGCTACACCTTC
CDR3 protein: CASSQTGAYNGYTF

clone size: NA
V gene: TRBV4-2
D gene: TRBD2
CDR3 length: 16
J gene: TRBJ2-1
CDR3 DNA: TGTGCCAGCAGCCAAGCTGAGACTAGCGGGAGTCAGGAGCAGTTCTTC
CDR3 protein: CASSQAETSGSQEQFF

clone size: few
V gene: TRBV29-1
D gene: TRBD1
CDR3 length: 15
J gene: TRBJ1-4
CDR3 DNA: TGCAGCGTTGGTGGGACGGGGACAGCAAATGAAAAACTGTTTTTT
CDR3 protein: CSVGGTGTANEKLFF

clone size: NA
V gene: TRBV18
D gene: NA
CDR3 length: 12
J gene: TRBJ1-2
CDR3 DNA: TGTGCCAGCTCGTTAGGTGCTAATGGCTACACCTTC
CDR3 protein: CASSLGANGYTF

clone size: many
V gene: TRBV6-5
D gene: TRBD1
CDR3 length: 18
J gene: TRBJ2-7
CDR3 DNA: TGTGCCAGCAGTTACAATCCTCCGGGACAGGGGGAACCCTACGAGCAGTACTTC
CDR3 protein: CASSYNPPGQGEPYEQYF

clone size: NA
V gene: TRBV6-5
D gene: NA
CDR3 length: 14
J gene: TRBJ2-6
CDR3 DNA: TGTGCCAGCAGCCGTAATTTTGGGGCCAACGTCCTGACTTTC
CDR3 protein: CASSRNFGANVLTF

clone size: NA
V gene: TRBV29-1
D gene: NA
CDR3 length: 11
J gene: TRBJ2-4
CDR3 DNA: TGCAGCGTTGAAGGTGAAAACATTCAGTACTTC
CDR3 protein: CSVEGENIQYF